This TCR beta chain was sequenced for a study of response to subunit inactivated influenza vaccine. Study-wide points: The authors proposed limited new T cell recruitment per seasonal influenza vaccination.

Germline-derived CDR1 and CDR2 are SGHRS and YFSETQ. The CDR3 consists of 17 residues. Trimming cost V 4 bases and J 1 base; bases outside gene matches: 3. Comment on this clonotype: Antigen specificity is unknown.

A single record per CDR3 protein comes from TCRdb applying MiXCR to the RT-PCR reads. Of hundreds of thousands of distinct CDR3 sequences listed, 15% to 20% are singletons. Sequences were derived from PBMCs from blood, sampled around 5 days after vaccination. This TCR was recovered from a man in his fifties or sixties who received an inactivated influenza vaccine. The chain combines TRBV5-1 with TRBJ2-2; 14 nucleotides line up with TRBD2. In DNA, the CDR3 is TGCGCCAGCAGCCAGACTAGCGGGAGGGTGAACACCGGGGAGCTGTTTTTT. This encodes CASSQTSGRVNTGELFF.